This T cell receptor beta chain was identified during a study of cytomegalovirus exposure and HLA in healthy donors. Points from the study as a whole: Across donors, most TCRs were seen rarely, yet some public ones were widespread. A missense variant in DCLRE1C was later tied to TCR beta V- and J-gene trimming. Accurate prediction of HLA-A and HLA-B alleles (for most subjects) was reportedly achieved from TCR beta sequences.

CDR3 length equals 14 residues. The germline V gene encodes CDR1 LNHDA and CDR2 SQIVND (reference sequence). V lost 5 bases and J lost 8, with 16 bases in between. In regard to this clone: Its antigen is not known.

The PCR employed 60 Vbeta primers together with 13 Jbeta primers. Produced via immunoSEQ multiplex PCR; TCRdb's table is partial and in-frame only. The sample includes fewer than 200,000 clones. The chain is built from TRBV19 and TRBJ2-1; D may be TRBD2 (7 bases). Sequencing was performed on PBMCs. This clonotype was sampled from a man aged 25-40 years in good health and CMV-seronegative. CDR3 nucleotide sequence: TGTGCCAGTAGTCTGGCGGGGGCACTCCATGAGCAGTTCTTC. As protein: CASSLAGALHEQFF.